The rows below give T cell receptor beta chains drawn from one sample of a study of T cell responses to AZD1222 COVID-19 vaccine. Produced via immunoSEQ multiplex PCR; TCRdb's table is partial and in-frame only. The sample has some 120,000 clones, about 89% seen once; the top ten hold approximately 4.2%. Sequences were derived from peripheral blood, sampled on day 0 of AZD1222 vaccination. Source of these receptors: an adult in good health. Each CDR3 is given with its conserved first and last residue. The order of the fields is J gene, clone size, V gene, D gene, CDR3 protein, CDR3 DNA. D genes are given only for firm matches. Size is omitted from some rows. Given values are once, few, many or a class for expanded clones.

TRBJ2-7 | NA | TRBV7-4 | NA | CAPSSRGAYEQYF | TGTGCCCCCTCCTCCAGGGGGGCCTACGAGCAGTACTTC
TRBJ1-6 | NA | TRBV5-1 | NA | CASSLGVSHNSPLHF | TGCGCCAGCAGCCTGGGGGTATCCCATAATTCACCCCTCCACTTT
TRBJ1-5 | few | TRBV5-1 | TRBD1 | CASSLGTGVQPQHF | TGCGCCAGCAGCTTGGGGACAGGGGTTCAGCCCCAGCATTTT
TRBJ1-1 | NA | TRBV2 | NA | CASIFEMNTEAFF | TGTGCCAGCATCTTTGAGATGAACACTGAAGCTTTCTTT
TRBJ1-1 | NA | TRBV19 | NA | CASSIWTANTEAFF | TGTGCCAGTAGTATCTGGACGGCGAACACTGAAGCTTTCTTT
TRBJ2-7 | NA | TRBV6-5 | NA | CASSYSGVGSYEQYF | TGTGCCAGCAGTTACTCGGGGGTGGGGTCCTACGAGCAGTACTTC
TRBJ1-4 | NA | TRBV19 | NA | CASNLEVTYEKLFF | TGTGCCAGTAACCTGGAGGTAACCTATGAAAAACTGTTTTTT
TRBJ2-1 | NA | TRBV4-2 | TRBD2 | CASSPGTSVSYNEQFF | TGTGCCAGCAGCCCCGGGACTAGCGTCTCCTACAATGAGCAGTTCTTC
TRBJ2-2 | NA | TRBV9 | NA | CASGFGELFF | TGTGCCAGCGGTTTCGGGGAGCTGTTTTTT
TRBJ2-7 | NA | TRBV9 | NA | CASSVGQELYEQYF | TGTGCCAGCAGCGTAGGTCAGGAACTCTACGAGCAGTACTTC
TRBJ2-4 | NA | TRBV18 | NA | CASSSDESSSIQYF | TGTGCCAGCTCCTCGGACGAATCCTCGAGTATTCAGTACTTC
TRBJ1-4 | NA | TRBV5-4 | NA | CASSFQLTNEKLFF | TGTGCCAGCAGCTTCCAACTAACTAATGAAAAACTGTTTTTT
TRBJ1-2 | NA | TRBV11-2 | NA | CASSLGWAGANYGYTF | TGTGCCAGCAGCTTAGGGTGGGCAGGGGCTAACTATGGCTACACCTTC
TRBJ1-4 | NA | TRBV2 | NA | CASSEYGRQTNEKLFF | TGTGCCAGCAGTGAGTACGGGAGGCAAACTAATGAAAAACTGTTTTTT
TRBJ1-2 | NA | TRBV25-1 | NA | CASRDIGVDGYTF | TGTGCCAGCCGGGACATCGGTGTCGATGGCTACACCTTC
TRBJ1-3 | NA | TRBV10-1 | NA | CASSEGRCSGNTIYF | TGCGCCAGCAGCGAAGGACGCTGCTCTGGAAACACCATATATTTT
TRBJ2-7 | once | TRBV5-5 | NA | CASSLVGWGEQYF | TGTGCCAGCAGCTTGGTCGGTTGGGGAGAGCAGTACTTC
TRBJ1-1 | NA | TRBV2 | NA | CASSEGRGNTEAFF | TGTGCCAGCAGTGAAGGCCGGGGTAACACTGAAGCTTTCTTT
TRBJ1-1 | NA | TRBV3-1/TRBV3-2 | NA | CASSPQTGRTEAFF | TGTGCCAGCAGCCCACAAACAGGGCGGACTGAAGCTTTCTTT
TRBJ2-1 | NA | TRBV4-3 | NA | CASSQSWDYNEQFF | TGCGCCAGCAGCCAAAGCTGGGATTACAATGAGCAGTTCTTC
TRBJ1-2 | NA | TRBV6-2/TRBV6-3 | TRBD1 | CASSSLPGQGNYGYTF | TGTGCCAGCAGTTCCCTGCCTGGACAGGGGAACTATGGCTACACCTTC
TRBJ2-2 | NA | TRBV11-3 | NA | CASSPGLATPGELFF | TGTGCCAGCAGCCCTGGTCTAGCTACCCCCGGGGAGCTGTTTTTT
TRBJ2-7 | NA | TRBV6-5 | NA | CAMREEGFSYEQYF | TGTGCCATGCGGGAAGAAGGGTTCTCCTACGAGCAGTACTTC
TRBJ2-7 | NA | TRBV15 | NA | CATSSGGTSYEQYF | TGTGCCACCAGCAGTGGGGGGACGTCCTACGAGCAGTACTTC
TRBJ1-3 | NA | TRBV2 | TRBD1 | CASSWQQGATGNTIYF | TGTGCCAGCAGTTGGCAACAGGGGGCGACTGGAAACACCATATATTTT
TRBJ2-2 | NA | TRBV4-2 | TRBD1 | CASSQGTGGNTGELFF | TGTGCCAGCAGCCAGGGGACAGGCGGTAACACCGGGGAGCTGTTTTTT
TRBJ2-3 | NA | TRBV7-3 | NA | CASSFVGVDTQYF | TGTGCCAGCAGCTTTGTAGGGGTGGATACGCAGTATTTT
TRBJ1-6 | NA | TRBV27 | NA | CASSLSGNSPLHF | TGTGCCAGCAGTTTATCGGGGAATTCACCCCTCCACTTT
TRBJ1-6 | NA | TRBV7-2 | NA | CASSLDSPGLSPLHF | TGTGCCAGCAGCTTAGATTCCCCGGGCCTATCACCCCTCCACTTT
TRBJ2-3 | NA | TRBV24-1 | TRBD2 | CATSSGLDSIPDTQYF | TGTGCCACCAGCTCCGGACTAGATTCTATCCCAGATACGCAGTATTTT
TRBJ1-2 | NA | TRBV4-3 | NA | CASSHLGANYGYTF | TGCGCCAGCAGCCACTTGGGGGCTAACTATGGCTACACCTTC
TRBJ2-2 | NA | TRBV7-2 | NA | CASSQRGAGELFF | TGTGCCAGCAGCCAGAGGGGGGCCGGGGAGCTGTTTTTT
TRBJ1-4 | NA | TRBV7-2 | TRBD1 | CASSADRGGEKLFF | TGTGCCAGCAGCGCGGACAGGGGGGGTGAAAAACTGTTTTTT
TRBJ2-5 | NA | TRBV2 | TRBD1 | CASSEGTGGSETQYF | TGTGCCAGCAGTGAAGGGACAGGGGGCTCGGAGACCCAGTACTTC
TRBJ2-3 | NA | TRBV5-4 | TRBD1 | CASSLRTGGEDTQYF | TGTGCCAGCAGCTTGCGGACAGGGGGCGAAGATACGCAGTATTTT
TRBJ2-3 | NA | TRBV30 | NA | CAWSPGPPGTDTQYF | TGTGCCTGGAGTCCCGGACCCCCAGGCACGGATACGCAGTATTTT
TRBJ2-7 | few | TRBV29-1 | TRBD1 | CSVERDRGNEQYF | TGCAGCGTTGAACGGGACAGGGGCAACGAGCAGTACTTC
TRBJ2-3 | NA | TRBV7-3 | TRBD1 | CASSLQGAEDTQYF | TGTGCCAGCAGCTTACAGGGGGCAGAAGATACGCAGTATTTT
TRBJ1-1 | NA | TRBV6-2/TRBV6-3 | TRBD1 | CASSSITGAILNTEAFF | TGTGCCAGCAGTTCGATAACAGGGGCGATACTGAACACTGAAGCTTTCTTT
TRBJ1-6 | NA | TRBV6-2/TRBV6-3 | NA | CASSTDWSSYNSPLHF | TGTGCCAGCAGTACCGACTGGAGCTCCTATAATTCACCCCTCCACTTT
TRBJ2-7 | NA | TRBV7-6 | TRBD1 | CASSWGQGGEQYF | TGTGCCAGCAGTTGGGGACAGGGTGGCGAGCAGTACTTC
TRBJ2-7 | NA | TRBV7-9 | TRBD1 | CASSILTGAIYEQYF | TGTGCCAGCAGCATACTGACAGGGGCCATCTACGAGCAGTACTTC
TRBJ2-2 | NA | TRBV6-5 | TRBD2 | CASSPSSGGAGELFF | TGTGCCAGCAGTCCATCTAGCGGGGGGGCCGGGGAGCTGTTTTTT
TRBJ2-7 | NA | TRBV5-5 | NA | CASSLPGFGNEQYF | TGTGCCAGCAGCTTACCCGGGTTCGGAAACGAGCAGTACTTC
TRBJ1-5 | NA | TRBV7-8 | NA | CASSLNSNQPQHF | TGTGCCAGCAGCCTCAATAGCAATCAGCCCCAGCATTTT
TRBJ1-1 | NA | TRBV28 | NA | CASRPTGTELMNTEAFF | TGTGCCAGCAGACCAACCGGGACGGAACTCATGAACACTGAAGCTTTCTTT
TRBJ1-2 | NA | TRBV29-1 | NA | CSVYGDYGYTF | TGCAGCGTTTACGGGGACTATGGCTACACCTTC
TRBJ1-5 | once | TRBV27 | NA | CASSLLGTGNQPQHF | TGTGCCAGCAGTTTACTAGGTACAGGGAATCAGCCCCAGCATTTT
TRBJ1-1 | NA | TRBV7-9 | NA | CASSLDWQNTEAFF | TGTGCCAGCAGCTTAGATTGGCAGAATACTGAAGCTTTCTTT
TRBJ1-1 | NA | TRBV19 | NA | CVAVGYTEAFF | TGTGTGGCTGTCGGTTACACTGAAGCTTTCTTT
TRBJ2-5 | NA | TRBV27 | TRBD1 | CASRGTGGAGTQYF | TGTGCCAGCAGGGGGACAGGGGGAGCGGGGACCCAGTACTTC
TRBJ1-6 | NA | TRBV18 | TRBD1 | CASSRFGQGGIDSPLHF | TGTGCCAGCTCTCGATTCGGACAGGGTGGAATTGATTCACCCCTCCACTTT
TRBJ1-1 | NA | TRBV5-4 | NA | CASSLEDTLNTEAFF | TGTGCCAGCAGCTTGGAGGACACCTTGAACACTGAAGCTTTCTTT
TRBJ2-7 | NA | TRBV7-2 | NA | CASSSQTGTTSYEQYF | TGTGCCAGCAGCTCCCAAACCGGGACAACCTCCTACGAGCAGTACTTC
TRBJ2-7 | NA | TRBV7-6 | TRBD1 | CASSLAAGTGSSYEQYF | TGTGCCAGCAGCTTAGCGGCAGGGACAGGGAGCTCCTACGAGCAGTACTTC